Listed here is a single T cell receptor beta chain. The antigen is unknown. The data were taken from a study of T cell responses to AZD1222 COVID-19 vaccine. Study overall: Doses given second, at about 4 or about 12 weeks, were pooled.

General observations from the study: Baseline seropositivity characterized only a handful of AZD1222 recipients. White British donors predominated, females outnumbered males, and clonal diversity was possibly underestimated.

From germline, CDR1 is SGHNT and CDR2 YENEEA. V lost 5 bases and J lost 7; bases outside the gene matches: 12. The CDR3 length is 15 residues. Clones were sequenced by immunoSEQ multiplex PCR, and TCRdb holds only the in-frame ones, with some missing. The sample holds 120,000 to 150,000 clones; around 90% are singletons and the top ten take approximately 2.6%. Source: peripheral blood, taken on day 0 of AZD1222 vaccination. The TCR comes from an adult in good health. The chain employs TRBV11-3 and TRBJ2-5; 8 bases are shared with TRBD2. CDR3 in DNA: TGTGCCAGCAGCGGGCGAGGAGCGGGAGAGGGGACCCAGTACTTC. It yields the protein CASSGRGAGEGTQYF.